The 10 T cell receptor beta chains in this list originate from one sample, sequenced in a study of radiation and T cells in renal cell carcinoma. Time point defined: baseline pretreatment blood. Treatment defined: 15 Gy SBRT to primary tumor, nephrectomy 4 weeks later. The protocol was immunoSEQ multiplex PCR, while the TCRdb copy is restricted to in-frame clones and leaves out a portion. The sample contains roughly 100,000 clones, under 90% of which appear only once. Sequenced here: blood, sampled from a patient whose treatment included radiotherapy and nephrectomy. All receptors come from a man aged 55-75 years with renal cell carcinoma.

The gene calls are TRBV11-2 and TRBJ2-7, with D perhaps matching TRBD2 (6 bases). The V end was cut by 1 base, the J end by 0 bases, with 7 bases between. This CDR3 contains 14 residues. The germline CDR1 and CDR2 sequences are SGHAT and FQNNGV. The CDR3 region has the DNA TGTGCCAGCAGCTTAGCGACTAGCTCCTACGAGCAGTACTTC. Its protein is CASSLATSSYEQYF.

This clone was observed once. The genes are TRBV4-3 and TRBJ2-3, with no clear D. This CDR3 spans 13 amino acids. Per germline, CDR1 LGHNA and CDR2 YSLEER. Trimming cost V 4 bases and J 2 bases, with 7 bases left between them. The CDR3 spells CASSPDTTDTQYF. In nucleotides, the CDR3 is TGCGCCAGCAGCCCCGACACCACAGATACGCAGTATTTT.

For the CDR3, the DNA is TGTGCTAGTGGTTCAGGTCGTGGGAACTATGGCTACACCTTC. Protein product: CASGSGRGNYGYTF. V gene TRBV12-5 combines with J gene TRBJ1-2; D is unresolved. There are 14 residues in the CDR3. CDR1 and CDR2 from the germline V gene are LGHNT and FRNRAP. Trimming cost V 4 bases and J 2 bases, with 11 bases left between them. Drawing the rest from reference TRBV12-5 and TRBJ1-2, the complete variable domain is DARVTQTPRHKVTEMGQEVTMRCQPILGHNTVFWYRQTMMQGLELLAYFRNRAPLDDSGMPKDRFSAEMPDATLATLKIQPSEPRDSAVYFCASGSGRGNYGYTFGSGTRLTVV.

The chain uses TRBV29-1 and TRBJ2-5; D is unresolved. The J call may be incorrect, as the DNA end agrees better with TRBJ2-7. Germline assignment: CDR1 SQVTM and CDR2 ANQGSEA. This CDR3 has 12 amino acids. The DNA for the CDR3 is TGCAGCGTTGTCGACAATACCTACGAGCAGTACTTC. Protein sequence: CSVVDNTYEQYF.

This CDR3 reads CASSRGQGAASEQYF. DNA of the CDR3: TGTGCCAGTAGTAGGGGACAGGGGGCCGCCTCCGAGCAGTACTTC. The chain has TRBV19 and TRBJ2-7; 12 bases align to TRBD1. The CDR3 consists of 15 residues. V was pared by 4 bases and J by 6 bases, with 7 bases of the junction left unmatched. Germline CDR1 is LNHDA and CDR2 is SQIVND (reference sequence).

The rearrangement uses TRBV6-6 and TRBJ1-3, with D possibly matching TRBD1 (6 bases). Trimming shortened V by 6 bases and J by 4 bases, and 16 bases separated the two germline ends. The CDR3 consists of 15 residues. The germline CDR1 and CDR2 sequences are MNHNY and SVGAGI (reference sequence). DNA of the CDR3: TGTGCCAGCAGCCAGACGGGGGCTGTCGGAAACACCATATATTTT. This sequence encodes CASSQTGAVGNTIYF.

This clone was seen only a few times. The CDR3 nucleotides read TGTGCCAGCAGTGAGGGTCGGTTGGGCAATCAGCCCCAGCATTTT. It encodes CASSEGRLGNQPQHF. The V call is TRBV25-1, the J call TRBJ1-5, with D hard to call. Per the germline V gene, CDR1 is MGHDK and CDR2 is SYGVNS. The CDR3 contains 15 residues. Trimming cost V 3 bases and J 2 bases, with 11 bases left between them.

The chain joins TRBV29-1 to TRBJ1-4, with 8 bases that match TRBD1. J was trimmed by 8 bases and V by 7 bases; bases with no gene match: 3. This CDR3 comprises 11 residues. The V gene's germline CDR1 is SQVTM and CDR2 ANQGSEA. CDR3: CSAGDREKLFF. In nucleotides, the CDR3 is TGCAGCGCCGGGGACAGGGAAAAACTGTTTTTT.

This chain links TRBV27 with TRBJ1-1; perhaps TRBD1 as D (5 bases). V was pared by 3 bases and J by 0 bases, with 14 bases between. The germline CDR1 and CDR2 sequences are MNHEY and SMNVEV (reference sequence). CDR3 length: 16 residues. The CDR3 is CASSFGGTRMNTEAFF. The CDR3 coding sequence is TGTGCCAGCAGTTTTGGAGGGACGCGGATGAACACTGAAGCTTTCTTT.

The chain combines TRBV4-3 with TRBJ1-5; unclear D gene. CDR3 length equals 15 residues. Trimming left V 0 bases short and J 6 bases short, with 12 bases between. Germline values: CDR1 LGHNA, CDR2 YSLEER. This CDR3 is CASSQDPLAGQPQHF. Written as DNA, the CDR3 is TGCGCCAGCAGCCAAGACCCGTTGGCGGGTCAGCCCCAGCATTTT.